A single sample gave rise to the 6 T cell receptor beta chains below, sequenced in a study of blood T cell repertoires in COVID-19. Using immunoSEQ multiplex PCR, the repertoire was profiled, and TCRdb retains in-frame clones only, with some absent. Found here are some 260,000 clones, approximately 86% of them singletons; the top ten hold 0.7%. Sequenced sample: peripheral blood. The receptor set was obtained from a human donor in a cohort sampled during active COVID-19.

There are a few counts of this clone. The chain has TRBV7-2 and TRBJ2-3; TRBD1 aligns across 9 bases. Germline V gene lookup returns CDR1 SGHTA and CDR2 FQGNSA. Losses at the gene ends were 5 bases for V and 3 bases for J; bases not matched to a gene: 6. The CDR3 consists of 15 residues. The CDR3 DNA reads TGTGCCAGCAGCGGACAGGGGAGGAGAACAGATACGCAGTATTTT. Translated: CASSGQGRRTDTQYF.

The chain has TRBV7-2 and TRBJ2-5, with D hard to call. Germline values: CDR1 SGHTA, CDR2 FQGNSA. Between the trimmed V and J ends, which lost 2 bases and 0 bases, there was a span of 7 bases. This CDR3 contains 14 residues. The DNA for the CDR3 is TGTGCCAGCAGCTTATCAGTGAACCAAGAGACCCAGTACTTC. Translating it yields CASSLSVNQETQYF. The whole variable domain, filled in from reference TRBV7-2 and TRBJ2-5, reads GAGVSQSPSNKVTEKGKDVELRCDPISGHTALYWYRQSLGQGLEFLIYFQGNSAPDKSGLPSDRFSAERTGGSVSTLTIQRTQQEDSAVYLCASSLSVNQETQYFGPGTRLLVL.

This rearrangement joins TRBV24-1 to TRBJ1-1; 9 bases align to TRBD1. This CDR3 is built from 17 residues. CDR1 is KGHDR and CDR2 is SFDVKD in the germline V gene. The V and J ends lost 4 bases and 1 base, in that order; junction bases with no gene match: 9. The CDR3 is CATSERDRVGSNTEAFF. CDR3 DNA sequence: TGTGCCACCAGTGAAAGGGACAGGGTCGGGTCGAACACTGAAGCTTTCTTT.

The rearrangement joins TRBV28 to TRBJ1-1; D gene uncertain. The germline gives CDR1 MDHEN, CDR2 SYDVKM. Trimming pared 5 bases from V and 6 bases from J, leaving 16 bases between. There are 14 residues in the CDR3. The CDR3 DNA sequence: TGTGCCAGCAGTCCTCACCCAGGCGTCGCTGAAGCTTTCTTT. This gives the protein CASSPHPGVAEAFF.

V usage is TRBV9 and J usage is TRBJ2-1; 8 nucleotides match TRBD2. Germline assignment: CDR1 SGDLS and CDR2 YYNGEE. CDR3 length: 15 amino acids. Losses at the gene ends were 4 bases for V and 4 bases for J; bases not matched to a gene: 7. CDR3 sequence (DNA): TGTGCCAGCAGCCGCGGACTAGCTGAGTACAATGAGCAGTTCTTC. It yields the protein CASSRGLAEYNEQFF.

The chain couples TRBV9 to TRBJ2-6; D gene ambiguous. This CDR3 comprises 16 residues. The V gene lost 0 bases and the J gene lost 0 bases, with 7 bases spanning the gap. In germline, CDR1 is SGDLS, CDR2 YYNGEE. In DNA form, the CDR3 reads TGTGCCAGCAGCGTAGACGGTCGCTCTGGGGCCAACGTCCTGACTTTC. This gives the protein CASSVDGRSGANVLTF.